This record looks at one T cell receptor beta chain sequence and its context. The data stem from a study of blood T cell repertoires in COVID-19. The wider study: The analysed material was cDNA or gDNA that came from T cells, B-cell-depleted T cells, or PBMCs.

Seattle researchers signed up patients amid active infection and tracked them longitudinally. The protocol was immunoSEQ multiplex PCR, while the TCRdb copy is restricted to in-frame clones and leaves out a portion. The table lists 350,000 to 450,000 clones, about 89% of them singletons. Sequenced: peripheral blood. This TCR came from a woman in her sixties with COVID-19, enrolled during active disease.

The chain's CDR3 is CASSLDGRSLRNTIYF. The CDR3 nucleotides read TGTGCCAGCAGCTTAGATGGGAGGAGCTTGAGAAACACCATATATTTT. The chain employs TRBV11-2 and TRBJ1-3; D gene ambiguous. Trimming stripped 0 bases from V and 5 bases from J, with 14 bases between. The CDR3 loop spans 16 amino acids. Germline V gene lookup returns CDR1 SGHAT and CDR2 FQNNGV. The full variable domain, completed using reference TRBV11-2 and TRBJ1-3, is EAGVAQSPRYKIIEKRQSVAFWCNPISGHATLYWYQQILGQGPKLLIQFQNNGVVDDSQLPKDRFSAERLKGVDSTLKIQPAKLEDSAVYLCASSLDGRSLRNTIYFGEGSWLTVV.